This record covers a single T cell receptor beta chain. Authors' methods: Amplification from reference gene primers served as the basis for estimated nucleated cell counts. Libraries were prepared by immunoSEQ multiplex PCR; TCRdb keeps only in-frame clonotypes and omits some of them. Clone size and the V and J calls come from that table; the DNA yielded D and trimming. The table includes about 190,000 clones, around 84% detected once. Cohort 3 donors were reported recovered after two negative PCRs, clearance, or symptom resolution. The CDR3 totals 16 residues. Germline V gene sequence: CDR1 SGHTA, CDR2 FQGTGA. V lost 4 bases, J lost 2 bases, and 3 bases stayed unmatched. The entry originates in a study of blood T cell repertoires in COVID-19.

The genes are TRBV7-3 and TRBJ2-3; 13 nucleotides match TRBD2. Sequencing input: PBMCs or T cells enriched from blood (not recorded which). This TCR derives from a woman in her 30s who had recovered from COVID-19. CDR3 loop: CASSSGLAGYTDTQYF. DNA of the CDR3: TGTGCCAGCAGCTCGGGACTAGCGGGGTACACAGATACGCAGTATTTT. The entire variable domain, with the rest obtained from reference TRBV7-3 and TRBJ2-3, is as follows: GAGVSQTPSNKVTEKGKYVELRCDPISGHTALYWYRQSLGQGPEFLIYFQGTGAADDSGLPNDRFFAVRPEGSVSTLKIQRTERGDSAVYLCASSSGLAGYTDTQYFGPGTRLTVL.